This T cell receptor beta chain was sequenced in a study of low-dose radiotherapy and immunotherapy resistance in tumors. Study-level background: Members of Cohort 2 were treated with 1 Gy per fraction every two weeks; their total was 13 Gy over 26 weeks.

V was clipped by 0 bases and J by 7 bases; unmatched bases: 8. The germline V gene has CDR1 LGHDT and CDR2 YNNKEL (reference sequence). The CDR3 covers 16 residues. Alpha- and beta-chain coverage of first-strand cDNA came from TRAV- and TRBV-specific primers. PCR amplification of the TCRs was performed with Phusion for 20 PCR cycles, and it relied on a constant-region primer together with a V-primer adapter. MiXCR, applied by TCRdb to the reads, yields one record per CDR3 protein. The sample holds around 80,000 distinct CDR3 sequences, around 18% seen once. The time point was: before trial treatment. The therapy administered to donors comprised nivolumab, ipilimumab, aspirin, low-dose cyclophosphamide and low-dose radiotherapy. Advanced solid tumors lacking tumor-infiltrating lymphocytes were present in eligible patients. There are many counts of this clonotype.

Sequenced material: PBMCs, taken before treatment. This rearrangement joins TRBV3-1 to TRBJ2-7; 11 bases fit TRBD1. The source is a male donor with prostate cancer. CDR3 amino acids: CASSQDVSGQGAEQYF. In nucleotides, the CDR3 is TGTGCCAGCAGCCAAGATGTGTCCGGACAGGGGGCAGAGCAGTACTTC.